Sequencing of this TCR beta chain was carried out in a study of monozygotic twins with inflammatory bowel disease. Study-level points and caveats: The study supported no single strong signal or clonotype linked to IBD. Concordance status among twins (concordant versus discordant) showed no link to repertoire similarity, possibly from limited power.

The CDR3 extends over 14 amino acids. Germline assignment: CDR1 SGHKS and CDR2 YYEKEE (reference sequence). The RNA usage for each TCR library was around 3,600 ng of total RNA. The unique tags termed UMIs, each holding a 6-nucleotide sample barcode, were added by means of template switching. No DNA is given; TCRdb re-called the 5' RACE reads and lists each CDR3 protein once. The table for this sample gives approximately 150,000 distinct CDR3 sequences. About this clonotype itself: The antigen is unknown.

This clonotype was obtained from a human donor with ulcerative colitis or Crohn's disease, or a healthy co-twin of an affected twin (not recorded which). The gene calls are TRBV5-5 and TRBJ1-4. The sequencing input was blood. The CDR3 loop is CASSLGQVNEKLFF.